The clone carrying this T cell receptor beta chain was detected once. Its antigen remains unidentified. Generated by immunoSEQ multiplex PCR, the TCRdb table keeps only in-frame clones and is missing some. This table holds approximately 130,000 clones, 84% found once. Germline-derived CDR1 and CDR2 are WNHNN and SYGVQD (reference sequence). CDR3 length: 16 residues. Trimming pared 5 bases from V and 0 bases from J, leaving 14 bases between. The data belong to a study of cytotoxic CD8 clonotypes in ibrutinib-treated CLL. The study, taken as a whole, reports: Clonality climbed at ibrutinib response, then dropped toward baseline at progression. Clonality was higher at baseline than in age-matched healthy donors and tracked circulating CD8+ T-cell counts. Public clonotypes were rare and shrank or held steady on treatment.

The J gene is TRBJ1-5, the V gene TRBV10-1, with no clear D. The sample here was PBMCs, taken after 24 months of ibrutinib treatment. The sequence was obtained from a human donor with chronic lymphocytic leukemia. Here the CDR3 reads CASSLQVLYSNQPQHF. CDR3 DNA: TGCGCCAGCAGTCTGCAGGTACTTTATAGCAATCAGCCCCAGCATTTT.